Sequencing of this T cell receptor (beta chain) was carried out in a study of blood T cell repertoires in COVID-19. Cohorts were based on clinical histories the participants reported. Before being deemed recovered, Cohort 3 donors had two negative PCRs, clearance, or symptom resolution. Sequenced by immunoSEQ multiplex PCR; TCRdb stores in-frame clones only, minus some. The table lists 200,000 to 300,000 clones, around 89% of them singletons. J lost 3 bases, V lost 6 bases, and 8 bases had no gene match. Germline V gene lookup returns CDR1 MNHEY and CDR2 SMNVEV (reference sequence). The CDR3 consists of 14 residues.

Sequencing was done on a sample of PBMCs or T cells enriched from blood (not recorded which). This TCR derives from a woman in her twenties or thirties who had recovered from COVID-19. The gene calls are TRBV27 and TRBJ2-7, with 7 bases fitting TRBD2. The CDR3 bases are TGTGCCAGCAGACGGGGGGAGATGATCTACGAGCAGTACTTC. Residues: CASRRGEMIYEQYF.